This T cell receptor (beta chain) was profiled in a study of control samples from healthy donors and cancer patients. V shed 2 bases, J shed 4 bases, and the junction held 6 bases outside the gene matches. Germline loops: CDR1 KGHDR, CDR2 SFDVKD. This CDR3 has 15 residues. TCRdb keeps only in-frame clones here, not all; method: immunoSEQ multiplex PCR. The repertoire holds around 110,000 clones, with roughly nine tenths as singletons. This receptor was obtained from a woman between 45 and 60 years old with colorectal cancer. Source material: PBMCs. The chain recombines TRBV24-1 with TRBJ2-7, with 8 positions matching TRBD1. The CDR3 region is CATSDSGQGAYEQYF. The CDR3 DNA is TGTGCCACCAGTGATTCCGGACAGGGCGCATACGAGCAGTACTTC.